This T cell receptor (beta chain) was retrieved from a study of regulatory T cells in long-lasting Graves disease. Study as a whole: Antithyroid drug intake by newly diagnosed Graves' patients had lasted under 3 months.

This clonotype was seen many times. Its antigen is unidentified. Study-wide findings and caveats: Investigators studied peripheral blood only, not thyroid tissue.

Construction of the TCR beta libraries employed iRepertoire HTBI primers in conjunction with Arm-PCR of CDR3 regions. MiXCR, applied by TCRdb to the multiplex PCR reads, yields one record per CDR3 protein. Of over 450,000 distinct CDR3 sequences in the sample, around 11% were seen once. Time point specified: newly diagnosed GD, antithyroid drugs for less than 3 months. Extracted RNA from PBMCs served as the source of the TCR library. The sample was also reused in another study, on T cells in Graves' hyperthyroidism and ophthalmopathy. From that paper: Initially, a first-round RT-PCR of the TCR CDR3 employed the HTBI primer set. In validation, the model predicted ophthalmopathy. These predictions came a median about 6.5 months before onset.

This TCR was recovered from a woman aged 30 to 39 with Graves disease. Sequencing was performed on peripheral blood mononuclear cells (PBMCs), taken at new diagnosis, from a patient treated with antithyroid drugs.

The CDR3 reads CASSQEKRLTNYGYTF. The CDR3 DNA is TGCGCCAGCAGCCAAGAAAAAAGGTTGACTAACTATGGCTACACCTTC. The V call is TRBV4-1, the J call TRBJ1-2; D is ambiguous. Trimming took off 0 bases at V and 0 bases at J, with 11 bases between the two ends. Per the germline V gene, CDR1 is MGHRA and CDR2 is YSYEKL. CDR3 size: 16 residues.